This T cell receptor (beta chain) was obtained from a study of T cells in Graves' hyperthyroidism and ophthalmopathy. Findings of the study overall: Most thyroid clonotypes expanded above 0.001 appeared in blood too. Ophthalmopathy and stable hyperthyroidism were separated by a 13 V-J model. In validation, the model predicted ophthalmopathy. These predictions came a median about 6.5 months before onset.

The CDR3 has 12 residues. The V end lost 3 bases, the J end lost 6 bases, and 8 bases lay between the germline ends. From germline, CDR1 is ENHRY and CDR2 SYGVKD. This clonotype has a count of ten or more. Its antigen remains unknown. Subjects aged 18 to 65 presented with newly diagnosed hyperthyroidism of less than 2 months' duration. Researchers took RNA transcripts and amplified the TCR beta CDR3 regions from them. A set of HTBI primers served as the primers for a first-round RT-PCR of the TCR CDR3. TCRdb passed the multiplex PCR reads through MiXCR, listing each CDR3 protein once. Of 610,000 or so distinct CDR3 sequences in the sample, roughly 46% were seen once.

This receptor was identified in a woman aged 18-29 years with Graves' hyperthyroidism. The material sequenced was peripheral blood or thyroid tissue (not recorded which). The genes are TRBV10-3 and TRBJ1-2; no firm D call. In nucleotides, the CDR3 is TGTGCCATCAGTGAAGGACGGGATGGCTACACCTTC. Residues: CAISEGRDGYTF.